One and the same sample provided the 13 T cell receptor beta chains below, sequenced in a study of blood T cell repertoires in COVID-19. TCRdb's table, derived via immunoSEQ multiplex PCR, lists solely in-frame clones and lacks some. The repertoire has roughly 100,000 clones, roughly 79% of them found once; the top ten carry 4% to 6%. Sequenced sample: peripheral blood. The receptors derive from an older man with COVID-19, enrolled during active disease.

The chain uses TRBV27 and TRBJ1-1; maybe TRBD1 (5 bases). V lost 5 bases to trimming and J lost 4 bases, with 20 bases between them. This CDR3 spans 16 amino acids. The germline gives CDR1 MNHEY, CDR2 SMNVEV (reference sequence). The CDR3 spells CASSPPIDGGPTEAFF. The CDR3 DNA sequence: TGTGCCAGCAGTCCACCAATTGACGGGGGACCCACTGAAGCTTTCTTT.

The chain is built from TRBV3-1 (or the pseudogene TRBV3-2) and TRBJ2-3; 8 bases fit TRBD2. The ends lost 1 base at V and 2 bases at J; junction bases unmatched: 8. Per the germline V gene, CDR1 is LGHDT and CDR2 is YNNKEL (reference sequence). The CDR3 consists of 17 residues. In nucleotides, the CDR3 is TGTGCCAGCAGCCAAGTGGGGAGGCGGGAGGTCACAGATACGCAGTATTTT. Protein: CASSQVGRREVTDTQYF.

The rearrangement joins TRBV9 to TRBJ2-3; possible D gene TRBD2, 5 bases. Trimming took 3 bases from V and 4 from J, leaving 15 bases between them. The CDR3 spans 15 residues. The germline gives CDR1 SGDLS, CDR2 YYNGEE. CDR3 sequence: CASSGRTRTSDTQYF. CDR3 bases: TGTGCCAGCAGCGGACGGACTCGTACTTCAGATACGCAGTATTTT.

This chain uses TRBV5-6 with TRBJ2-1, with 8 bases aligning to TRBD2. The CDR3 runs 13 residues. The germline V gene encodes CDR1 SGHDT and CDR2 YYEEEE. The trim removed 7 bases at V and 10 bases at J, leaving 10 bases unmatched. This CDR3 is CASLRLASLEQFF. The CDR3 bases are TGTGCCAGCCTAAGACTAGCGTCGCTGGAGCAGTTCTTC.

This rearrangement joins TRBV5-1 to TRBJ2-3; a possible D gene is TRBD2 (5 bases). This CDR3 is built from 16 residues. V was pared by 0 bases and J by 1 base, with 12 bases between. Germline V gives CDR1 SGHRS, CDR2 YFSETQ. The CDR3 DNA reads TGCGCCAGCAGCTTGGTATCTGGAGCGGGCACAGATACGCAGTATTTT. Amino acids: CASSLVSGAGTDTQYF. The variable domain in full, completed from reference TRBV5-1 and TRBJ2-3, reads KAGVTQTPRYLIKTRGQQVTLSCSPISGHRSVSWYQQTPGQGLQFLFEYFSETQRNKGNFPGRFSGRQFSNSRSEMNVSTLELGDSALYLCASSLVSGAGTDTQYFGPGTRLTVL.

The rearrangement uses TRBV11-2 and TRBJ2-3; D gene uncertain. CDR3 length equals 13 residues. V lost 4 bases, J lost 6 bases, and 11 bases lay in between. Germline CDR1 is SGHAT and CDR2 is FQNNGV. This chain's CDR3 is CASSWAGADTQYF. CDR3 nucleotides: TGTGCCAGCAGCTGGGCCGGCGCCGATACGCAGTATTTT. Based on the CDR3 plus reference TRBV11-2 and TRBJ2-3, the full variable domain is EAGVAQSPRYKIIEKRQSVAFWCNPISGHATLYWYQQILGQGPKLLIQFQNNGVVDDSQLPKDRFSAERLKGVDSTLKIQPAKLEDSAVYLCASSWAGADTQYFGPGTRLTVL.

This clone appeared a few times. The chain couples TRBV4-3 to TRBJ2-5, with D possibly being TRBD2 (7 bases). The V gene's germline CDR1 is LGHNA and CDR2 YSLEER. The CDR3 covers 15 residues. V lost 0 bases, J lost 4 bases, and 12 bases lay in between. Here the CDR3 reads CASSQDLGGPETQYF. CDR3 bases: TGCGCCAGCAGCCAAGATCTCGGGGGGCCAGAGACCCAGTACTTC.

V gene TRBV11-1 combines with J gene TRBJ2-1; D unclear. Looked up from germline, CDR1 is SGHAT and CDR2 is FQDESV (reference sequence). This CDR3 contains 15 residues. Trimming cost V 1 base and J 2 bases, with 9 bases left between them. CDR3 nucleotides: TGTGCCAGCAGCTTAGTATCAGGCCCCTACAATGAGCAGTTCTTC. Protein product: CASSLVSGPYNEQFF.

J is TRBJ1-6 and V is TRBV6-5; TRBD1 is a possible D gene (6 bases). Germline V gives CDR1 MNHEY, CDR2 SVGAGI. The CDR3 spans 12 residues. The V end was cut by 7 bases, the J end by 9 bases, with 10 bases between. The CDR3 DNA is TGTGCCAGCAAAACAGGGTTTTCACCCCTCCACTTT. It translates to CASKTGFSPLHF.

This clone was detected only a few times. V and J are TRBV9 and TRBJ1-2; D remains ambiguous. The V end lost 0 bases, the J end lost 1 base, and 7 bases lay between the germline ends. CDR1 and CDR2 (germline): SGDLS, YYNGEE. The CDR3 runs 14 residues. The CDR3 reads CASSVGPGNYGYTF. CDR3 DNA: TGTGCCAGCAGCGTAGGCCCGGGTAACTATGGCTACACCTTC.

The sample holds a few counts of this clone. This chain connects TRBV27 to TRBJ2-7; D perhaps matches TRBD1 (5 bases). Trimming stripped 6 bases from V and 2 bases from J, with 11 bases between. The CDR3 contains 13 residues. The V gene's germline CDR1 is MNHEY and CDR2 SMNVEV (reference sequence). Here the CDR3 reads CASSRAGTYEQYF. In DNA form, the CDR3 reads TGTGCCAGCAGCCGCGCAGGGACCTACGAGCAGTACTTC.

This clone was recorded only once. This rearrangement joins TRBV12-5 to TRBJ1-6; 7 bases are shared with TRBD1. The ends lost 6 bases at V and 7 bases at J; junction bases unmatched: 3. There are 13 residues in the CDR3. CDR1 is LGHNT, CDR2 FRNRAP, per germline. In DNA form, the CDR3 reads TGTGCTAGTGGCGGGACAGAAAATTCACCCCTCCACTTT. Encoded protein: CASGGTENSPLHF.

This chain connects TRBV19 to TRBJ1-2; a possible D gene is TRBD1 (6 bases). Trimming cost V 2 bases and J 8 bases, with 21 bases left between them. Germline CDR1 is LNHDA and CDR2 is SQIVND (reference sequence). CDR3 length equals 16 residues. The CDR3 DNA follows: TGTGCCAGTAGTATACCTGAGAACAGGGAAAGTCGGGGCTACACCTTC. This gives the protein CASSIPENRESRGYTF.